The 4 T cell receptor beta chains presented below share a single source sample, sequenced in a study of blood T cells in healthy people across ages. Combining a sample-barcoded 5' primer with a J-beta primer mix, a second PCR ran for roughly 7 to 11 cycles. TCRdb analysed the 5' RACE reads with MiXCR anew, one entry per CDR3 protein. This repertoire shows about 970,000 distinct CDR3 sequences, just over 50% found once; its top ten account for over 20%. The sequenced sample was blood. These TCRs come from a woman aged 60-75 years in good health.

The V gene is TRBV6-5, the J gene TRBJ2-4, with TRBD2 matching over 12 bases. Per the germline V gene, CDR1 is MNHEY and CDR2 is SVGAGI. V shed 0 bases, J shed 15 bases, and the junction held 3 bases outside the gene matches. The CDR3 covers 13 residues. This CDR3 is CASSYSGTSGRYF. The CDR3, as DNA: TGTGCCAGCAGTTACTCAGGGACTAGCGGGCGGTACTTC.

V usage is TRBV20-1 and J usage is TRBJ2-7; 7 bases match TRBD1. Germline V lookup: CDR1 DFQATT, CDR2 SNEGSKA (reference sequence). The CDR3 totals 12 residues. After removal of 6 bases from V and 3 bases from J, the junction contained 5 bases not matched to a gene. CDR3 in amino acids: CSAPGQLYEQYF. CDR3 in DNA: TGCAGTGCACCGGGACAGCTCTACGAGCAGTACTTC.

On this clonotype itself: At one end, the junction sequence differs from germline, possibly due to a read error. The DNA for the CDR3 is TGTACCACCGGGAGTCCGACCTACGAGCAGTACTTC. Its translation: CTTGSPTYEQYF. The chain carries TRBV20-1 and TRBJ2-7; D perhaps matches TRBD2 (6 bases). The CDR3 has 12 residues. Germline CDR1 reads DFQATT; CDR2 reads SNEGSKA (reference sequence).

This clonotype was picked up a small number of times. The J gene is TRBJ2-1, the V gene TRBV20-1, with 9 nucleotides matching TRBD1. V lost 4 bases to trimming and J lost 9 bases; unmatched junction nucleotides: 10. There are 14 residues in the CDR3. Germline V gives CDR1 DFQATT, CDR2 SNEGSKA (reference sequence). CDR3 region: CSANDRGGDGEQFF. In nucleotides, the CDR3 is TGCAGTGCTAACGACAGGGGGGGTGACGGTGAGCAGTTCTTC.